This T cell receptor (beta chain) was retrieved from a study of blood T cell repertoires in COVID-19. The overall study: From the United States, Italy and Spain came samples of acute and convalescent COVID-19. Nucleic acid was either cDNA or gDNA, and it came from T cells, B-cell-depleted T cells, or PBMCs.

Germline V gives CDR1 SGHTA, CDR2 FQGTGA. V shed 5 bases and J 5 bases; nucleotides not matched to a gene: 3. This CDR3 spans 13 amino acids. Per the study methods: How many nucleated cells were present was estimated from reference gene primer amplification. Clones were read by immunoSEQ multiplex PCR, and TCRdb kept only the in-frame ones, dropping some. V and J calls and clone size are copied from that table; D and trimming were computed from the DNA. The sample has tens of thousands of clones; roughly 83% are singletons. Sequenced: peripheral blood. The rearrangement uses TRBV7-3 and TRBJ1-2, with 9 bases fitting TRBD1. The sequence came from a man aged 65-85 years with acute or convalescent COVID-19. CDR3 region: CASSPGQGYGYTF. CDR3 coding DNA: TGTGCCAGCAGCCCGGGACAGGGATATGGCTACACCTTC. The whole variable domain, filled in from reference TRBV7-3 and TRBJ1-2, reads GAGVSQTPSNKVTEKGKYVELRCDPISGHTALYWYRQSLGQGPEFLIYFQGTGAADDSGLPNDRFFAVRPEGSVSTLKIQRTERGDSAVYLCASSPGQGYGYTFGSGTRLTVV.